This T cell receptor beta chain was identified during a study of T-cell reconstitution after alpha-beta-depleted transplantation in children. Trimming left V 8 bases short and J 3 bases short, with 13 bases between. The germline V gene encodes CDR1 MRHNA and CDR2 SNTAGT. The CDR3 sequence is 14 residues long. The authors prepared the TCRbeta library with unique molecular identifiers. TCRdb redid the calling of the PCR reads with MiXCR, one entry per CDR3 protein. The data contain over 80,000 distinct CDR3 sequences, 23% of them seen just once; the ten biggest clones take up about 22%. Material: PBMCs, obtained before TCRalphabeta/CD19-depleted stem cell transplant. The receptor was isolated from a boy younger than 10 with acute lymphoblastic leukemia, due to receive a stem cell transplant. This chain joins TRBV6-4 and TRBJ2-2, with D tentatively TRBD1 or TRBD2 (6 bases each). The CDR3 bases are TGTGCCAGCCGGAGGGACACCGACACCGGGGAGCTGTTTTTT. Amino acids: CASRRDTDTGELFF.